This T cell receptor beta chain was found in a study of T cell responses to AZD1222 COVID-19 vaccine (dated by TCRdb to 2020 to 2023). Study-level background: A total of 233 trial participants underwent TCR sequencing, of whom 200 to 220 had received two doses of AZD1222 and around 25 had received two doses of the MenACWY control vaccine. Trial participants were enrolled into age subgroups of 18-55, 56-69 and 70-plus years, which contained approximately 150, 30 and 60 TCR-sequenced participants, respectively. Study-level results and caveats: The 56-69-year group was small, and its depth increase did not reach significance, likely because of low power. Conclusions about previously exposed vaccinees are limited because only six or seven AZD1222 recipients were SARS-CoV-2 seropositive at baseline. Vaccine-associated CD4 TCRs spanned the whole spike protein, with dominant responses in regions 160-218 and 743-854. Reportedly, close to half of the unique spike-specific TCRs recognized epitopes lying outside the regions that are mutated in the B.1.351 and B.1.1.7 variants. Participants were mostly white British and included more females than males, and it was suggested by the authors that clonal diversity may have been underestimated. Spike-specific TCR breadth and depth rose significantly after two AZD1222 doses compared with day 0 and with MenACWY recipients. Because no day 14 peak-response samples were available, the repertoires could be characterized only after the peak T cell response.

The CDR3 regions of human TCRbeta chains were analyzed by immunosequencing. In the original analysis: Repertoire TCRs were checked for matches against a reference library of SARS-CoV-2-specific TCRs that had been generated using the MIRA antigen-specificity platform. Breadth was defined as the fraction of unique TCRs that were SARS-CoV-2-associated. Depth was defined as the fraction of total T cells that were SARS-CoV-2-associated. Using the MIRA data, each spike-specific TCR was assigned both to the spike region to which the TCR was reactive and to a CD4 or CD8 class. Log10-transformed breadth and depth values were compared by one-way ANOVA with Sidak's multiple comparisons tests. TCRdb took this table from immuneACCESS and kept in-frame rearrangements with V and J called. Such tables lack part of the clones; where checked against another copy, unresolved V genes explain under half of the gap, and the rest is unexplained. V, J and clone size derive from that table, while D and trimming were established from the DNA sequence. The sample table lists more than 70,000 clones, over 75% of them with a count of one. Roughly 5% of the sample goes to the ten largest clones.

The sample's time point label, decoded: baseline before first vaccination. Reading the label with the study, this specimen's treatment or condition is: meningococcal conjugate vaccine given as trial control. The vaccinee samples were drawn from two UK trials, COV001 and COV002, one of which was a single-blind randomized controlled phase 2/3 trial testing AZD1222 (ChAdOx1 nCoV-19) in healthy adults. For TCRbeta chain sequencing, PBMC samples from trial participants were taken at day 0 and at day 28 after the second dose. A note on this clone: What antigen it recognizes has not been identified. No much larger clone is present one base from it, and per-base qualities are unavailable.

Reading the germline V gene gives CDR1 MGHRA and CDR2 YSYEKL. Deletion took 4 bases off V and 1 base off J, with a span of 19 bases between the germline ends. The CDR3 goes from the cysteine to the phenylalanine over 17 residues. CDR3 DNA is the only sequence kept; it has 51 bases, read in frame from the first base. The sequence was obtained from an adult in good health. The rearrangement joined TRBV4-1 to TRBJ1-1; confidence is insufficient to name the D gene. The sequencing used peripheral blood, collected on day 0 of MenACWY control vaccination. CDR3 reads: CASSLLFLRKKNTEAFF. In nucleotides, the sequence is TGCGCCAGCAGCCTCCTATTCTTGAGGAAGAAGAACACTGAAGCTTTCTTT.